This T cell receptor (beta chain) was retrieved from a study of blood T cell repertoires in COVID-19. In the authors' methods: Counts of nucleated cells, estimated from reference gene primer amplification, were obtained. Sequencing was performed with immunoSEQ multiplex PCR; in TCRdb, only in-frame clones are kept and a portion is missing. The DNA gave D and trimming, while V, J and clone size come from that table. There are 120,000 to 150,000 clones in the sample; about nine tenths occur only once, and more than 0.8% lies in the top ten. With 7 bases clipped from V and 2 bases from J, the junction kept 17 bases outside the gene matches. The CDR3 length is 17 residues. Germline V gene sequence: CDR1 SGHDT, CDR2 YYEEEE.

The chain joins TRBV5-6 to TRBJ1-2; 7 bases agree with TRBD1. The specimen was peripheral blood. The TCR was taken from a woman in her 50s with acute or convalescent COVID-19. CDR3 nucleotides: TGTGCCAGCGGTCAACACGGACAGGCTTTGATGAACTATGGCTACACCTTC. Translating it yields CASGQHGQALMNYGYTF.